This T cell receptor (beta chain) was recovered during a study of T-cell reconstitution after alpha-beta-depleted transplantation in children. Study conclusions and caveats: Some patients' high day-60 TCRbeta diversity was traced to surviving recipient T cells and thymic progenitors. Several hundred rapidly expanded clones from non-depleted graft cells reportedly supplied alpha-beta T cells about two months post-transplant. Hyperexpanded clones declined; after one year, newly produced T cells mostly supplied diversity.

A library of TCRbeta sequences, prepared with unique molecular identifiers, was generated. From the PCR reads, TCRdb called clonotypes with MiXCR, one entry per CDR3 protein. The table has 750,000 to 950,000 distinct CDR3 sequences, approximately 15% seen once; the top ten hold just under 5%. In regard to this clonotype: Its specificity is unknown.

The CDR3 consists of 14 residues. The V gene's germline CDR1 is DFQATT and CDR2 SNEGSKA (reference sequence). The V and J ends lost 4 bases and 5 bases, in that order; junction bases with no gene match: 3. This TCR derives from a male patient under 18 who had a stem cell transplant for acute lymphoblastic leukemia, so the T cells may come from the graft donor. The source material was PBMCs, mostly from graft donor cells, sampled 360 days after TCRalphabeta/CD19-depleted stem cell transplant. The chain joins TRBV20-1 to TRBJ2-1; 12 bases are a match to TRBD1. The CDR3 reads CSANRDRGHNEQFF. In DNA, the CDR3 is TGCAGTGCTAACCGGGACAGGGGGCACAATGAGCAGTTCTTC.